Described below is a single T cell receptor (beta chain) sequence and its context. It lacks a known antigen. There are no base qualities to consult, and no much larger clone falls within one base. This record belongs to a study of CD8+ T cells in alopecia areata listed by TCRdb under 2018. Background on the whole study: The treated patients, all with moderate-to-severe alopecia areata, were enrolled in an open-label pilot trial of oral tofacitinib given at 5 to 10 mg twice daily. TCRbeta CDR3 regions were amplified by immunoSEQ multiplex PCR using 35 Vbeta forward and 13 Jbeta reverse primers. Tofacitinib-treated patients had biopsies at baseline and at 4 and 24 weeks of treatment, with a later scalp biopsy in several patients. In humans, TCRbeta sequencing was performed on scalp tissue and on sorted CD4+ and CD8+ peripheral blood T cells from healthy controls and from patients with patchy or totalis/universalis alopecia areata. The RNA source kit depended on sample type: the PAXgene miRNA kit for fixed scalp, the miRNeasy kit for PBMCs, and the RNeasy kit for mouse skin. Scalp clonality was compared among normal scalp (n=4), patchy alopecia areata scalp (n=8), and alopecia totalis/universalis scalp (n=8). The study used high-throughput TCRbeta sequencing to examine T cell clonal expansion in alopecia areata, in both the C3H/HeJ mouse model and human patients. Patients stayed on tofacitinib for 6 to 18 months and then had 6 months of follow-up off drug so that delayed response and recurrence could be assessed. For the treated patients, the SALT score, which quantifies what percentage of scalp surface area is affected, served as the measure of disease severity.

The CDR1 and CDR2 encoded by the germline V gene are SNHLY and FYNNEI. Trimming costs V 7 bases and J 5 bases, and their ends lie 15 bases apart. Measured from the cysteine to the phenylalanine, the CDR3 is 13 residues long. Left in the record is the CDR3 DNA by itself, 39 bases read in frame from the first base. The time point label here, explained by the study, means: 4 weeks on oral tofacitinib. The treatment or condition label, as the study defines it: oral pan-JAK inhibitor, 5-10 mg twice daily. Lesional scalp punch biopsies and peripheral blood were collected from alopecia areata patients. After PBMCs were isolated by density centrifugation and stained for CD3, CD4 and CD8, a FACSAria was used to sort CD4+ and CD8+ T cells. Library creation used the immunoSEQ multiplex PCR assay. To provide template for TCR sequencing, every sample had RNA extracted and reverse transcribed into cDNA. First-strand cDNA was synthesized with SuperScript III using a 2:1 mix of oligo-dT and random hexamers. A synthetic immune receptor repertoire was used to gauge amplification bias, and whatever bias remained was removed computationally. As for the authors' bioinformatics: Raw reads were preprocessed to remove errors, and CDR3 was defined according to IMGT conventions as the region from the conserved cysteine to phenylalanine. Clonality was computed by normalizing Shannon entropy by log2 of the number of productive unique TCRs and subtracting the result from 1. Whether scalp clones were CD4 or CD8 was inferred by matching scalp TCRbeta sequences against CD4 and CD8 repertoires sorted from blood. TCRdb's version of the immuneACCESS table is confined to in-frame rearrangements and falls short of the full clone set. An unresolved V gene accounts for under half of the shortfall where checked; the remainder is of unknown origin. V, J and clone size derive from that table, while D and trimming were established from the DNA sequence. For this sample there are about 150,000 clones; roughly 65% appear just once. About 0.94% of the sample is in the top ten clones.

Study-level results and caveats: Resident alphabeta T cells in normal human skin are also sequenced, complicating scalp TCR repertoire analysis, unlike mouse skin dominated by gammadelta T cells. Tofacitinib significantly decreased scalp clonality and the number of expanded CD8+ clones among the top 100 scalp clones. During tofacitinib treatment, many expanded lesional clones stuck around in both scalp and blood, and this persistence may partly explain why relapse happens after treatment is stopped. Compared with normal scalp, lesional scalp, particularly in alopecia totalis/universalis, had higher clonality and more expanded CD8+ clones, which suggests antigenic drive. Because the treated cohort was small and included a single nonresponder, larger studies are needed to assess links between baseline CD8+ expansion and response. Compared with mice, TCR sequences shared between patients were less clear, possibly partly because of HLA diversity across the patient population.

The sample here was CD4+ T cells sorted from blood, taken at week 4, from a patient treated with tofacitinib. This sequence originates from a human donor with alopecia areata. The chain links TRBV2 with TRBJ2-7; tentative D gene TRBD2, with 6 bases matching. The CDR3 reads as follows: CASTPGTPNEQYF. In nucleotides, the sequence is TGTGCCAGCACCCCCGGGACTCCGAACGAGCAGTACTTC.